This T cell receptor (beta chain) emerged from a study of OX40 agonist ivuxolimab in advanced cancers. About the study: Recorded diagnoses for dose-escalation patients were hepatocellular carcinoma, melanoma, renal cell or head and neck cancer. Partial responses were achieved by three patients: one hepatocellular carcinoma, two cutaneous melanoma.

Method: immunoSEQ multiplex PCR; TCRdb's copy keeps in-frame clones and lacks some. The sample carries about 20,000 clones, more than 75% recorded once. Study results and limitations: CD8+ T cells were the subset that, on average, had more expanded clones than CD4+.

Note on this clone: As yet, its antigen is unknown.

Patients who had autoimmune disease history or got systemic immunosuppression were left out. The length of the CDR3 is 12 residues. Trimming shortened V by 3 bases and J by 5 bases, and 6 bases separated the two germline ends. In germline, CDR1 is MGHRA, CDR2 YSYEKL. The receptor was isolated from an adult with an advanced solid tumor such as melanoma, head and neck, liver or kidney cancer. The rearrangement links TRBV4-1 to TRBJ2-3; no reliable D call. The sequences come from CD4+ or CD8+ T cells sorted from blood, collected in a trial of the OX40 agonist ivuxolimab. CDR3 nucleotides: TGCGCCAGCAGCCATCTCTTAGATACGCAGTATTTT. Its translation is CASSHLLDTQYF.